The source of this T cell receptor (beta chain) is a study of T cells in Graves' hyperthyroidism and ophthalmopathy (dated by TCRdb to about 2019). With respect to the entire study: Peripheral blood was sampled at the time of initial diagnosis, prior to any treatment. To identify distinguishing TCR V-J signatures, a discovery cohort of about 100 patients was used, comprising under 45 with Graves' ophthalmopathy and around 60 with stable Graves' hyperthyroidism. Whether ophthalmopathy could be predicted prospectively was tested in an independent validation cohort made up of under 20 hyperthyroidism patients plus 17 patients who later progressed to ophthalmopathy. The 90 to 100 discovery patients were randomly split 7:3 into training and test sets. Thyroid tissue and blood T-cell repertoires from over 5 Graves' hyperthyroidism patients were also compared in the study. Once sampling was done, hyperthyroidism patients were given methimazole at a starting dose of 30 mg daily, whereas ophthalmopathy patients were given high-dose intravenous methylprednisolone. TCR Vbeta CDR3 sequencing of approximately 140 peripheral blood samples (roughly 41 ophthalmopathy, around 80 hyperthyroidism and some 17 progressor patients) is reported in the paper.

Stable Graves' hyperthyroidism was defined as the absence of progression to ophthalmopathy over 18 months of follow-up. Hyperthyroidism patients were aged 18 to 65 years and newly diagnosed, with disease duration of less than 2 months. Any patient with an uncontrolled infection, another autoimmune disease, pregnancy or lactation was excluded. Diagnoses relied on clinical symptoms, serum thyroxine and TRAb, thyroid ultrasound and orbital computed tomography. PBMCs were separated from roughly 9.6 ml of fresh peripheral blood using Ficoll-Paque density gradient centrifugation. Trizol reagent was used to extract total RNA, and RNA quality was then checked on an Agilent 2100 Bioanalyzer. Amplification of TCR beta CDR3 regions was carried out from RNA transcripts. The first round of RT-PCR for the TCR CDR3 was performed with the HTBI primer set and the Qiagen OneStep RT-PCR kit. Libraries were constructed in a second round of multiplex PCR, after which size selection and purification were carried out. Sequencing of the libraries was done on an Illumina HiSeq2000 using paired-end 100 bp reads. In the original analysis: SOAPnuke was used to process the raw data, with reads discarded if the reads contained adapters or uncalled bases, had a mean Phred below 15, or lacked an exact constant-primer or identifier match. COPE v1.2.5 was used to merge high-quality paired reads, and clonotypes were defined as unique nucleotide sequences. MiTCR v1.1 was used to align clonotypes to the IMGT TRBV, TRBD and TRBJ reference segments. Only V-J combinations with frequency above 0.0001, covering 99% to 99.2% of repertoires, were analysed. The TCS score was defined as F50 (clonal expansion) divided by E x V (chaos), with BLOSUM62-based TCRdist calculated between CDR3 peptides within each V-J. Welch's t-statistics and random forest reduced just over 500 V-J features to fewer than 15, which were used in a naive Bayes classifier (R e1071). The public reads were reprocessed in TCRdb via fastp at Q25 and MiXCR, keeping in-frame beta chains. Identical CDR3 protein sequences are pooled into one entry, listed with their most common genes and DNA. The V and J calls come from TCRdb's annotation, not from the publication. For this sample there are under 350,000 distinct CDR3 sequences; approximately 18% appear just once. In total, the top ten clones hold around 54% of the sample.

This clonotype was recorded a few times. Which antigen it targets is not known. No much larger clone is present one base from it, and per-base qualities are unavailable. The research as a whole found: Ophthalmopathy was separated from stable hyperthyroidism by a 13 V-J signature model, with around 88% sensitivity and 81% to 82% specificity obtained in cross-validation and 80%/75% obtained in testing. Sample size was not statistically predetermined, and blinding of investigators to group allocation was not performed. In validation, progression to ophthalmopathy was predicted by the model with almost 71% sensitivity and under 85% specificity, a median of approximately 6.5 months before onset. Most expanded thyroid clonotypes (frequency above 0.001) were also detected in blood, a finding suggesting that blood repertoires may reflect thyroid immune responses.

The germline V end is reduced by 6 bases and the J end by 3 bases; junction bases left unmatched: 7. From a lookup of the germline V gene, CDR1 and CDR2 are SQVTM and ANQGSEA. From the cysteine through the phenylalanine, the CDR3 covers 14 amino acids. Only the CDR3 part of the read is kept: 42 bases, read in frame from the first base. The sample taken for sequencing was blood. This receptor chain uses TRBV29-1 and TRBJ1-5; 8 bases in the middle match TRBD1. The TCR was taken from a woman aged 45-59 years with Graves' hyperthyroidism. The DNA reads TGCAGCGTCGGGACAGGAAGTAACAATCAGCCCCAGCATTTT. Its amino acids are CSVGTGSNNQPQHF.